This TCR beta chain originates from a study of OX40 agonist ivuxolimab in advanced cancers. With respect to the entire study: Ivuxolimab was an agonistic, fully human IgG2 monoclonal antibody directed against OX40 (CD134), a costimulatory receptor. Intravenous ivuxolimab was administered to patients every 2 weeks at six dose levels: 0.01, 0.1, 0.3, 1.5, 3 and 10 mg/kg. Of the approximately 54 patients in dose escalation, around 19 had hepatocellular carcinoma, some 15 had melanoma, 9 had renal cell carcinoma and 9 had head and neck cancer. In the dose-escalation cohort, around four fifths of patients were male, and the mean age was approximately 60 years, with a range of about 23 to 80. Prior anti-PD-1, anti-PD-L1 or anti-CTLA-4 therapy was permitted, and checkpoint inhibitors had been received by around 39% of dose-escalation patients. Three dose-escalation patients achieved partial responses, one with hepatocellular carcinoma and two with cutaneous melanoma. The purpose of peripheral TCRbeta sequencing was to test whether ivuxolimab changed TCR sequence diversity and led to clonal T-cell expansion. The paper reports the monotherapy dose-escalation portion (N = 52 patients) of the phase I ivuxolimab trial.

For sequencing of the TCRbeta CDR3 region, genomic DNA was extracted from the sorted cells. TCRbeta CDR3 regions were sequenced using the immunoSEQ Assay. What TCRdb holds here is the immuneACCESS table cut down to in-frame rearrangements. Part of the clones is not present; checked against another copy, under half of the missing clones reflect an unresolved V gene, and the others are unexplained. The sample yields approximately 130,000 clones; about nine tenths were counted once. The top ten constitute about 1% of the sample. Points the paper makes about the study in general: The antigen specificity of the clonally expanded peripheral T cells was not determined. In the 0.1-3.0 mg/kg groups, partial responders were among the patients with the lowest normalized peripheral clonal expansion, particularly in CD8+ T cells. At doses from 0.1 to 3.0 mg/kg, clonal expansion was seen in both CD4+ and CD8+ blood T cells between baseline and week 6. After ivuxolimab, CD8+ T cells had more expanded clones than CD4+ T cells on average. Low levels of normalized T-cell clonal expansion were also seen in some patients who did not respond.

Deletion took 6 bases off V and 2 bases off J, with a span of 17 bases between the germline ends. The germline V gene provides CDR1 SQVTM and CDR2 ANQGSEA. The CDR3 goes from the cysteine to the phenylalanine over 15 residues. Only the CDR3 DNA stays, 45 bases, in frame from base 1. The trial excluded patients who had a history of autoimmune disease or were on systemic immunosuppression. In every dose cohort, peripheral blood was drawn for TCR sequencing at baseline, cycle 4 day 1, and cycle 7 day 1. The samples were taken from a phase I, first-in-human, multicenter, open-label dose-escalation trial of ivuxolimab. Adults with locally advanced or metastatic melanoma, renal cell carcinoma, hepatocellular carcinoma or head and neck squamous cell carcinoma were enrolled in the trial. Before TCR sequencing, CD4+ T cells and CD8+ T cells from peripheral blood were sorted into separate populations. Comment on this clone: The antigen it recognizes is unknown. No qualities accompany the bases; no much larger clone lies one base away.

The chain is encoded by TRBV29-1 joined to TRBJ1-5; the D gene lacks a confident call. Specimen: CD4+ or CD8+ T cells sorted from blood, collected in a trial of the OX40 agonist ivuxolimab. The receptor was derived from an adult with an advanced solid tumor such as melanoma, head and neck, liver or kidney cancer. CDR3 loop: CSVATSQVGNQPQHF. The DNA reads TGCAGCGTCGCCACCAGTCAGGTCGGCAATCAGCCCCAGCATTTT.